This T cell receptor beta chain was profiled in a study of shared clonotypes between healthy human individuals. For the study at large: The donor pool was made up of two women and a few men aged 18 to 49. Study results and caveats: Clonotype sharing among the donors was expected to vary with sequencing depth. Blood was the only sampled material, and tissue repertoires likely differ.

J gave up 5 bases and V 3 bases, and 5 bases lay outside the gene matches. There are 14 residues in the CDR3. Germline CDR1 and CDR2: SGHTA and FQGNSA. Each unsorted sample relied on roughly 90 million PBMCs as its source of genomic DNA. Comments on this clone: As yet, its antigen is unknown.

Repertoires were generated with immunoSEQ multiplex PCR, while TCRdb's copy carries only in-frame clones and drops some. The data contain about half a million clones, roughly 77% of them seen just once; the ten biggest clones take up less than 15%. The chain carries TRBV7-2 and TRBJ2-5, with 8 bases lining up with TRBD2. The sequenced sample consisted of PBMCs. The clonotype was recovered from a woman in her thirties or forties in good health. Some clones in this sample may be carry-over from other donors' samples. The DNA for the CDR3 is TGTGCCAGCAGCTTCGGACTAGCCCGGGAGACCCAGTACTTC. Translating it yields CASSFGLARETQYF.